The entry below describes one T cell receptor beta chain. Its matching antigen is unknown. Time point indicated: persistent/refractory GD, antithyroid drugs over 5 years with positive TRAb. Following extraction of RNA from PBMCs, that RNA was used to make the TCR library. The sample originates from a study of regulatory T cells in long-lasting Graves disease. Arm-PCR of CDR3 regions with iRepertoire HTBI primers generated TCR beta libraries. In TCRdb, the multiplex PCR reads were re-called with MiXCR into one record per CDR3 protein. The sample shows over 450,000 distinct CDR3 sequences, under 25% of them seen only once. Study observations and caveats: A limited number of samples was an acknowledged limitation.

This TCR came from a female donor with Graves disease. The source was peripheral blood mononuclear cells (PBMCs), collected when the disease was refractory, from a patient treated with antithyroid drugs.

This CDR3 is CASSRLAGGLDEQYF. The CDR3 coding sequence is TGTGCCAGCAGCCGATTAGCGGGGGGACTCGACGAGCAGTACTTC. J is TRBJ2-7 and V is TRBV14; 10 positions match TRBD2. Germline assignment: CDR1 SGHDN and CDR2 FVKESK. Unmatched junction bases numbered 8, after V lost 4 bases and J lost 5 bases. The CDR3 extends over 15 amino acids.